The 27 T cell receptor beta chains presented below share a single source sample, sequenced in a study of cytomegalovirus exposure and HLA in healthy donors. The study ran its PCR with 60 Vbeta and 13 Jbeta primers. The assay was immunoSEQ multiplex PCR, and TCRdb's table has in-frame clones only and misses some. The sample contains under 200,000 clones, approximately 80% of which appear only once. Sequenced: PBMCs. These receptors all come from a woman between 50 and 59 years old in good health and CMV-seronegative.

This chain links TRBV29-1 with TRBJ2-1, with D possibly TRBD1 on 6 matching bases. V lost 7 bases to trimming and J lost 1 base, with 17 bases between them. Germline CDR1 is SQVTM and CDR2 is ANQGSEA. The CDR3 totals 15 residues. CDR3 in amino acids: CSANGDTGSYNEQFF. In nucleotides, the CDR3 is TGCAGCGCTAACGGGGACACGGGGTCCTACAATGAGCAGTTCTTC.

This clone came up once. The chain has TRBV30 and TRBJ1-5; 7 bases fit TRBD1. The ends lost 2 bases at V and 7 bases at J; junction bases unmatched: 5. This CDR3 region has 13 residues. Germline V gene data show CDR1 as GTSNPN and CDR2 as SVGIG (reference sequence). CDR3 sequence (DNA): TGTGCCTGGAGTAGGGGGCGCTTCCAGCCCCAGCATTTT. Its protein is CAWSRGRFQPQHF. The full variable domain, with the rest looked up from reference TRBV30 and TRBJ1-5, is SQTIHQWPATLVQPVGSPLSLECTVEGTSNPNLYWYRQAAGRGLQLLFYSVGIGQISSEVPQNLSASRPQDRQFILSSKKLLLSDSGFYLCAWSRGRFQPQHFGDGTRLSIL.

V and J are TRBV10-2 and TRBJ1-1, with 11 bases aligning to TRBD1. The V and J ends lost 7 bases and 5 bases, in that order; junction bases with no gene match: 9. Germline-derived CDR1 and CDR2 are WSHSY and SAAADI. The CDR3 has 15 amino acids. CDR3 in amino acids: CASKTRTGGGTEAFF. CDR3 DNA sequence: TGCGCCAGCAAAACCCGGACAGGGGGCGGTACTGAAGCTTTCTTT.

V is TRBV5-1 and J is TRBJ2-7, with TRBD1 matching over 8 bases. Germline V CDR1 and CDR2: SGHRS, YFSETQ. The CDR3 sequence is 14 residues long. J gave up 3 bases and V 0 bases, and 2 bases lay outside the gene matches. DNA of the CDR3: TGCGCCAGCAGCTTGGGACAGGGGATCTACGAGCAGTACTTC. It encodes CASSLGQGIYEQYF.

CDR3 residues: CASSLSGRTDTQYF. The CDR3 DNA reads as TGTGCCAGCAGCTTAAGCGGGAGGACAGATACGCAGTATTTT. The chain is built from TRBV7-2 and TRBJ2-3, with 9 bases that match TRBD2. V lost 2 bases to trimming and J lost 3 bases; unmatched junction nucleotides: 0. CDR3 size: 14 residues. Per germline, CDR1 SGHTA and CDR2 FQGNSA.

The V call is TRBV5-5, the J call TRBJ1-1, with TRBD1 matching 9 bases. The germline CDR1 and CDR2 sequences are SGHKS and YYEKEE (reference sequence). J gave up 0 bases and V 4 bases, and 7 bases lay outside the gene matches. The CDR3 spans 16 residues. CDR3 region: CASSRGQGIMNTEAFF. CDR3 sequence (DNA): TGTGCCAGCAGCCGTGGACAGGGGATTATGAACACTGAAGCTTTCTTT.

The CDR3: CASSPGTGSGNSPLHF. In nucleotides, the CDR3 is TGTGCCAGCAGCCCCGGGACAGGGTCGGGAAATTCACCCCTCCACTTT. This rearrangement joins TRBV6-6 to TRBJ1-6; TRBD1 matches 9 bases. V trimming: 6 bases; J trimming: 7 bases; junction bases outside the gene matches: 10. Germline V gives CDR1 MNHNY, CDR2 SVGAGI (reference sequence). The CDR3 is 16 residues long.

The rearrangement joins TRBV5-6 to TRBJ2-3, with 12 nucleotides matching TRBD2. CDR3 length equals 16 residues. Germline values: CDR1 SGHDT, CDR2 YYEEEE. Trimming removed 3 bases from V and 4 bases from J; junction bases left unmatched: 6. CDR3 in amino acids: CASSSRTSGDADTQYF. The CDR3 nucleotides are TGTGCCAGCAGCTCCCGGACTAGCGGGGACGCAGATACGCAGTATTTT.

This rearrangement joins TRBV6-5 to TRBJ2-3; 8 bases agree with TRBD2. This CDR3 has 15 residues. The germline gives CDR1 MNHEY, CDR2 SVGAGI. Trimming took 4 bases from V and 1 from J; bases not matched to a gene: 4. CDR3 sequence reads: CASSFKTSGTDTQYF. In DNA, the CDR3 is TGTGCCAGCAGTTTCAAGACTAGCGGCACAGATACGCAGTATTTT.

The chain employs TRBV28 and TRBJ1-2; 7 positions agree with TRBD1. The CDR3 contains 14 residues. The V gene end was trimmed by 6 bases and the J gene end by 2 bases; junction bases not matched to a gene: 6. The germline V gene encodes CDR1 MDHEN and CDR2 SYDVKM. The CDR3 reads CASRQQQGNYGYTF. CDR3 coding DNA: TGTGCCAGCAGGCAACAACAGGGGAACTATGGCTACACCTTC.

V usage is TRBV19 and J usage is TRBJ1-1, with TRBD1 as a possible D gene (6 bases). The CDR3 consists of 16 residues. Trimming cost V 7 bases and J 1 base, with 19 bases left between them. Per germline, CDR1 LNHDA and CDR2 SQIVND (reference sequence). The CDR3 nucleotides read TGTGCCAGTACCGGGGGGCGGGGCCGCCCGAACACTGAAGCTTTCTTT. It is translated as CASTGGRGRPNTEAFF.

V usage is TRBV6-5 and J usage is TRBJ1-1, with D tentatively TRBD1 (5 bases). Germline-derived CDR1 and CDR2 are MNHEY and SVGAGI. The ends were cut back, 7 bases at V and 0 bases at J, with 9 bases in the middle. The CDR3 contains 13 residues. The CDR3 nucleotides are TGTGCCAGCAAAGGGGTAATGAACACTGAAGCTTTCTTT. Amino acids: CASKGVMNTEAFF.

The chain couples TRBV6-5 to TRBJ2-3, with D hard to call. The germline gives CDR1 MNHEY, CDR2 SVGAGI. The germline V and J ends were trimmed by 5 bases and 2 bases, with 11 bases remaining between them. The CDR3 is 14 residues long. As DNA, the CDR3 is TGTGCCAGCAGTGAGTCGTCGAACACAGATACGCAGTATTTT. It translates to CASSESSNTDTQYF.

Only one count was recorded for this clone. CDR3 residues: CASSQGTEKLFF. For the CDR3, the DNA is TGCGCCAGCAGCCAGGGGACTGAAAAACTGTTTTTT. The gene calls are TRBV10-2 and TRBJ1-4; D possibly corresponds to TRBD1 (6 bases). V was trimmed by 6 bases and J by 7 bases, leaving 9 bases between them. Germline lookup yields CDR1 WSHSY and CDR2 SAAADI. The CDR3 is 12 amino acids.

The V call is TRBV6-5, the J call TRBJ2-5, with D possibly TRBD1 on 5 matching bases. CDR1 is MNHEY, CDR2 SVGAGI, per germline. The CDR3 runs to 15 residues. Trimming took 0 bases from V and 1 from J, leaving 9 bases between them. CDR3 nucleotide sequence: TGTGCCAGCAGTTACTCGATCAGGGTCCAAGAGACCCAGTACTTC. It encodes CASSYSIRVQETQYF.

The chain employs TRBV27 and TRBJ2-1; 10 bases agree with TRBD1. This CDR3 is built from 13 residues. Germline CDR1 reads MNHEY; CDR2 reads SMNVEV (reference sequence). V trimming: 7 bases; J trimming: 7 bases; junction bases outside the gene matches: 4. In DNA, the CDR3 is TGTGCCAGCACTTGGACAGGGGGGAATGAGCAGTTCTTC. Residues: CASTWTGGNEQFF.

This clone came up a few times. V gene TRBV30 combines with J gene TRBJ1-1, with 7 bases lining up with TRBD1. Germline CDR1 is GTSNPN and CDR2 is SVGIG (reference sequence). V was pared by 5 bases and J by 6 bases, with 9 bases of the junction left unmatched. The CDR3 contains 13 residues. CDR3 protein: CAWERTGRAEAFF. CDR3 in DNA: TGTGCCTGGGAAAGGACAGGAAGGGCTGAAGCTTTCTTT. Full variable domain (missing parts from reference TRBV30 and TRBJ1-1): SQTIHQWPATLVQPVGSPLSLECTVEGTSNPNLYWYRQAAGRGLQLLFYSVGIGQISSEVPQNLSASRPQDRQFILSSKKLLLSDSGFYLCAWERTGRAEAFFGQGTRLTVV.

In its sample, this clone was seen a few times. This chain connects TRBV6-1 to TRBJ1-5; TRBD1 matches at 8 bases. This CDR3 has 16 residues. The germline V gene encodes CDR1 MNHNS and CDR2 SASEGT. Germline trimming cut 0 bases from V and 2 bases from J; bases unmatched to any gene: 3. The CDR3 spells CASSEAPGQGNQPQHF. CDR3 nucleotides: TGTGCCAGCAGTGAAGCGCCGGGACAGGGCAATCAGCCCCAGCATTTT.

DNA for the CDR3: TGTGCCAGCAGTGGGACAGGTAGCAATCAGCCCCAGCATTTT. As protein: CASSGTGSNQPQHF. The chain joins TRBV28 to TRBJ1-5; 8 bases are a match to TRBD1. The CDR3 is made up of 14 amino acids. The germline gives CDR1 MDHEN, CDR2 SYDVKM. Trimming took 5 bases from V and 0 from J; bases not matched to a gene: 0. Full variable domain (remainder filled in from reference TRBV28 and TRBJ1-5): DVKVTQSSRYLVKRTGEKVFLECVQDMDHENMFWYRQDPGLGLRLIYFSYDVKMKEKGDIPEGYSVSREKKERFSLILESASTNQTSMYLCASSGTGSNQPQHFGDGTRLSIL.

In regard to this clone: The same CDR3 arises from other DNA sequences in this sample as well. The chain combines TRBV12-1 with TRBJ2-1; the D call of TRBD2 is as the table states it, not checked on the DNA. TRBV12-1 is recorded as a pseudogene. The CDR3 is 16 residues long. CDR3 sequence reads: CASSSGSGRALGEQFF. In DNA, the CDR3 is TGTGCCAGCAGCTCGGGTAGCGGGAGGGCTTTAGGAGAGCAGTTCTTC.

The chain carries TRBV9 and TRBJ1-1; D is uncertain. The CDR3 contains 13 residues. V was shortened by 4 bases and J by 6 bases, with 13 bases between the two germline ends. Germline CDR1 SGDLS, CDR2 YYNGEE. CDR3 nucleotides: TGTGCCAGCAGCCTCAGTGCGGGCGCTGAAGCTTTCTTT. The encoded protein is CASSLSAGAEAFF. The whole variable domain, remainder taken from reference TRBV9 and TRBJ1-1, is DSGVTQTPKHLITATGQRVTLRCSPRSGDLSVYWYQQSLDQGLQFLIQYYNGEERAKGNILERFSAQQFPDLHSELNLSSLELGDSALYFCASSLSAGAEAFFGQGTRLTVV.

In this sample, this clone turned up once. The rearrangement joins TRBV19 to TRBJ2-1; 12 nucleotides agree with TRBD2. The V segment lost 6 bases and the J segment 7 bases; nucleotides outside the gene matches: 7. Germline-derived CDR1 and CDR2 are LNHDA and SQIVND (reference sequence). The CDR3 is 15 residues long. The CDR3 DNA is TGTGCCAGTAGGCAAAGACTAGCGGGAGAAAATGAGCAGTTCTTC. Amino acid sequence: CASRQRLAGENEQFF.

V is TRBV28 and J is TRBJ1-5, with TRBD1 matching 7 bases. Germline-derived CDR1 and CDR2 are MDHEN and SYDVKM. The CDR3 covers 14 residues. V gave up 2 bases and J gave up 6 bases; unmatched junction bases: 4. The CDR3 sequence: CASSLGQVGQPQHF. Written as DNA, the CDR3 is TGTGCCAGCAGTTTAGGACAGGTCGGTCAGCCCCAGCATTTT.

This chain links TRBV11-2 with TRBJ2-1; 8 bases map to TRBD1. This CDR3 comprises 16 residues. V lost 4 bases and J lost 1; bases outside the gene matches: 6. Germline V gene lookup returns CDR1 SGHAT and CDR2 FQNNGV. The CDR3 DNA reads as TGTGCCAGCAGCTCCTCACAGGGGGTGTCCTACAATGAGCAGTTCTTC. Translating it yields CASSSSQGVSYNEQFF.

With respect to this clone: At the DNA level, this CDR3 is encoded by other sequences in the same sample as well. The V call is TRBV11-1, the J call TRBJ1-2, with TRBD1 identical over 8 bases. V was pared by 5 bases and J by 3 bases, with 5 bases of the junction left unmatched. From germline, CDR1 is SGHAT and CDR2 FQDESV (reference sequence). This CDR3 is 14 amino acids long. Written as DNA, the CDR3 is TGTGCCAGCAGCCCACAGACAGGGGACTATGGCTACACCTTC. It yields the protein CASSPQTGDYGYTF.

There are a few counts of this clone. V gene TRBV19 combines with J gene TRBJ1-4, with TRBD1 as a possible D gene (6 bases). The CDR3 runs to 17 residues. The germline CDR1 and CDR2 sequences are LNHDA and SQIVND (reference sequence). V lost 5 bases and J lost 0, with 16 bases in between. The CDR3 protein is CASSLPYRDSTNEKLFF. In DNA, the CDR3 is TGTGCCAGTAGTTTACCTTACAGGGATTCAACTAATGAAAAACTGTTTTTT.

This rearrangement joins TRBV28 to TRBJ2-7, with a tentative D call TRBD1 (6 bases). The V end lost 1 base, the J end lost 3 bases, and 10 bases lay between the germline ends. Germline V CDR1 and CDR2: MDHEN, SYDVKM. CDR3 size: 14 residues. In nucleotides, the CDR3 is TGTGCCAGCAGTTTATTCGGACAGTTCTACGAGCAGTACTTC. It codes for CASSLFGQFYEQYF.